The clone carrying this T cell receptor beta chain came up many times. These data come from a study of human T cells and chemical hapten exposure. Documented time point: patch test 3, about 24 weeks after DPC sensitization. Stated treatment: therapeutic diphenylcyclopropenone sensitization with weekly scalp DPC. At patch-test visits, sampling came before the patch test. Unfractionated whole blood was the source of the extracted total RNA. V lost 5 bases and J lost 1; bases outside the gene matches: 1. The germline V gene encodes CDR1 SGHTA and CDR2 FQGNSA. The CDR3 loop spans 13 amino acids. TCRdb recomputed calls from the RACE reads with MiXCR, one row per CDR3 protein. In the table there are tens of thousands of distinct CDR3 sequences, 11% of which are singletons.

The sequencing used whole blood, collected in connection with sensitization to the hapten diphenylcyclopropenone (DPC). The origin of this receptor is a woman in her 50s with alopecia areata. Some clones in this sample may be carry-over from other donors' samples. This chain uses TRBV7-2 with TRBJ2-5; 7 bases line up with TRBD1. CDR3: CASSRDSQETQYF. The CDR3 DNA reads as TGTGCCAGCAGCCGGGACAGCCAAGAGACCCAGTACTTC.